This T cell receptor (beta chain) derives from a study of graft-versus-host responses after intestinal transplantation. Study-level background: After anti-thymocyte globulin induction, recipients took tacrolimus and steroids for approximately three years. Study results and limitations: Some patients had graft-donor T cell macrochimerism, and their allografts showed high graft-versus-host to host-versus-graft clonal ratios. Among circulating GvH clones, peak levels were associated with early post-transplant declines in HvG clones.

Clones were sequenced by immunoSEQ multiplex PCR, and TCRdb holds only the in-frame ones, with some missing. The repertoire holds around 90,000 clones, 85% to 95% seen once, with approximately 1% in the top ten. This clone was found a few times. The antigen remains undetermined. V lost 3 bases, J lost 4 bases, and 7 bases stayed unmatched. CDR3 length: 14 amino acids. Germline lookup yields CDR1 GTSNPN and CDR2 SVGIG (reference sequence). This chain joins TRBV30 and TRBJ1-1; 8 bases match TRBD1. The material was unstimulated CD8+ T cells sorted from spleen or lymph node cells, obtained before transplant. The TCR sequence derives from a human donor who was the organ donor for an intestinal transplant. CDR3: CAWSPGQGVTEAFF. Written as DNA, the CDR3 is TGTGCCTGGAGCCCCGGACAGGGCGTCACTGAAGCTTTCTTT.